Presented here are 7 T cell receptor beta chains from one specimen sequenced in a study of T cells after yellow fever vaccination. TCRdb independently ran MiXCR on the 5' RACE reads; one entry per CDR3 protein. The sample yields 250,000 to 400,000 distinct CDR3 sequences, over 3.5% seen once. The sequences come from PBMCs, collected 5 days after the yellow fever booster vaccination. The receptors shown here come from a man aged 18 to 35 who received the YFV17D yellow fever vaccine.

This clonotype was picked up many times. The V call is TRBV5-1, the J call TRBJ2-7, with D perhaps matching TRBD1 or TRBD2 (5 bases each). V was clipped by 4 bases and J by 3 bases, with 11 bases between them. The CDR3 loop spans 13 amino acids. Germline V CDR1 and CDR2: SGHRS, YFSETQ. The CDR3 DNA sequence: TGCGCCAGCAGCATCCGGGACGACTACGAGCAGTACGTC. Translated, it gives CASSIRDDYEQYV.

The V gene is TRBV20-1, the J gene TRBJ2-3, with a weak D call TRBD2 (7 bases). CDR1 and CDR2 from the germline V gene are DFQATT and SNEGSKA (reference sequence). V shed 8 bases and J shed 2 bases, with 14 bases lying between them. This CDR3 has 13 amino acids. CDR3 bases: TGCAGTTCGGGGGGCTCCTTCACAGATACGCAGTATTTT. Translation gives CSSGGSFTDTQYF.

Ten or more counts support this clonotype. The chain uses TRBV20-1 and TRBJ2-5; perhaps TRBD2 as D (5 bases). Looked up from germline, CDR1 is DFQATT and CDR2 is SNEGSKA (reference sequence). Trimming took 3 bases from V and 6 from J, leaving 14 bases between them. This CDR3 contains 13 residues. This CDR3 reads CSARWTGEKTQYF. Written as DNA, the CDR3 is TGCAGTGCTAGGTGGACTGGCGAAAAGACCCAGTACTTC.

This clonotype has only a few counts. This chain joins TRBV28 and TRBJ1-5; perhaps TRBD1 as D (5 bases). The CDR3 extends over 17 amino acids. From germline, CDR1 is MDHEN and CDR2 SYDVKM. Deletions cut 6 bases from V and 0 bases from J, with 18 bases between. CDR3 sequence: CASRKTSVQDSNQPQHF. CDR3 sequence (DNA): TGTGCCAGCAGAAAAACCTCTGTACAGGATAGCAATCAGCCCCAGCATTTT.

This clonotype has just a few counts. The V and J genes are TRBV20-1 and TRBJ2-5; no clear D gene. Trimming took off 4 bases at V and 4 bases at J, with 16 bases between the two ends. This CDR3 is 14 amino acids long. Germline-derived CDR1 and CDR2 are DFQATT and SNEGSKA (reference sequence). The CDR3 DNA follows: TGCAGTGCTAACGTGTTGTCTCGACGAGAGACCCAGTACTTC. Translation: CSANVLSRRETQYF.

This clonotype was seen a few times. The rearrangement links TRBV7-9 to TRBJ1-1, with D perhaps matching TRBD1 (6 bases). Trimming left V 1 base short and J 1 base short, with 10 bases between. CDR1 and CDR2 (germline): SEHNR, FQNEAQ (reference sequence). CDR3 length equals 15 residues. The CDR3 DNA sequence: TGTGCCAGCAGCTTAGTCGGGGGACAGAACACTGAAGCTTTCTTT. This sequence encodes CASSLVGGQNTEAFF.

V gene TRBV7-2 combines with J gene TRBJ2-7; the D gene is possibly TRBD2 (5 bases). Germline assignment: CDR1 SGHTA and CDR2 FQGNSA. This CDR3 region has 12 residues. Deletions cut 3 bases from V and 6 bases from J, with 9 bases between. CDR3 loop: CASSFREREQYF. DNA for the CDR3: TGTGCCAGCAGCTTTAGGGAGCGCGAGCAGTACTTC.